A selection of T cell receptor beta chains follows, all from one sample in a study of T cell clones after liver transplantation. The data were produced by immunoSEQ multiplex PCR, yet TCRdb's version contains in-frame clones alone and is incomplete. Among over 90,000 clones listed, around 80% were seen once. The sample was CD4+ T cells from blood, taken approximately 45 months after liver transplant. All receptors come from a human patient who received a liver transplant. Among the T cells, some may be from the graft donor. The CDR3 runs from the conserved cysteine through the conserved F or W. D genes are given only for firm matches. Size is stated for part of the rows, as once, few or many counts, or as a class when the clone is expanded.

clone_size	d_call	v_call	j_call	cdr3_aa	cdr3_nt
-	-	TRBV10-3	TRBJ1-1	CAITRDQEGTEAFF	TGTGCCATCACAAGGGACCAAGAGGGGACTGAAGCTTTCTTT
few	-	TRBV19	TRBJ1-1	CASSKFTEAFF	TGTGCCAGTAGTAAGTTCACTGAAGCTTTCTTT
-	-	TRBV11-2	TRBJ1-5	CASSLGGTSQPQHF	TGTGCCAGCAGCTTAGGGGGTACTAGTCAGCCCCAGCATTTT
few	-	TRBV14	TRBJ2-3	CASSQVQGPTDTQYF	TGTGCCAGCAGCCAAGTTCAGGGTCCCACAGATACGCAGTATTTT
-	-	TRBV28	TRBJ2-1	CASSTSSGTIYNEQFF	TGTGCCAGCAGTACCTCTTCCGGGACCATCTACAATGAGCAGTTCTTC
-	-	TRBV27	TRBJ1-1	CASKFDEMNTEAFF	TGTGCCAGCAAGTTCGACGAAATGAACACTGAAGCTTTCTTT
-	-	TRBV9	TRBJ1-3	CASSVNMGSGNTIYF	TGTGCCAGCAGCGTAAACATGGGCTCTGGAAACACCATATATTTT
once	TRBD1	TRBV28	TRBJ2-7	CASSLWSGQVQEQYF	TGTGCCAGCAGTTTATGGAGTGGACAGGTGCAAGAGCAGTACTTC
-	-	TRBV6-6	TRBJ2-7	CASSYTGSSYEQYF	TGTGCCAGCAGTTACACAGGTTCGTCCTACGAGCAGTACTTC
once	TRBD1	TRBV28	TRBJ1-5	CASRSTGGAGQPQHF	TGTGCCAGCAGGTCGACAGGGGGCGCGGGTCAGCCCCAGCATTTT
-	-	TRBV7-3	TRBJ2-7	CASSLTPVGSYEQYF	TGTGCCAGCAGCTTAACCCCCGTGGGCTCCTACGAGCAGTACTTC
-	TRBD2	TRBV28	TRBJ2-7	CASSSGPGGEQYF	TGTGCCAGCAGCTCAGGGCCGGGGGGCGAGCAGTACTTC
-	-	TRBV7-2	TRBJ1-5	CASSHPFSGPQHF	TGTGCCAGCAGCCACCCTTTTAGCGGGCCCCAGCATTTT
-	TRBD2	TRBV28	TRBJ2-1	CASSAPRRGSSGRGNEQFF	TGTGCCAGCAGCGCCCCAAGGCGGGGGAGTAGCGGGAGGGGCAATGAGCAGTTCTTC
once	-	TRBV18	TRBJ1-2	CASSPPNGGRNYGYTF	TGTGCCAGCTCACCACCGAACGGGGGAAGGAACTATGGCTACACCTTC
-	-	TRBV28	TRBJ2-5	CASSFGGRETQYF	TGTGCCAGCAGCTTCGGGGGTCGGGAGACCCAGTACTTC
-	TRBD2	TRBV18	TRBJ2-7	CASSPRTSGAYEQYF	TGTGCCAGCTCACCTCGAACTAGCGGGGCCTACGAGCAGTACTTC
-	-	TRBV27	TRBJ1-2	CASSPRQNYGYTF	TGTGCCAGCAGTCCTCGCCAGAACTATGGCTACACCTTC
few	-	TRBV7-3	TRBJ1-1	CASSSSTNTEAFF	TGTGCCAGCAGCTCCTCAACGAACACTGAAGCTTTCTTT
-	TRBD1	TRBV6-5	TRBJ2-7	CASSLLPGQGREQYF	TGTGCCAGCAGTCTACTTCCGGGACAGGGGCGCGAGCAGTACTTC
-	-	TRBV5-5	TRBJ1-5	CASSRPISRALEQPQHF	TGTGCCAGCAGCCGACCAATTTCCCGGGCCCTTGAGCAGCCCCAGCATTTT
-	TRBD1	TRBV30	TRBJ2-1	CAWSPGQPYNEQFF	TGTGCCTGGAGTCCGGGACAGCCCTACAATGAGCAGTTCTTC
-	TRBD2	TRBV19	TRBJ2-3	CASSASGSTDTQYF	TGTGCCAGTAGTGCTAGCGGAAGCACAGATACGCAGTATTTT
-	TRBD1	TRBV30	TRBJ1-4	CAWGRDRGGEKLFF	TGTGCCTGGGGCCGGGACAGGGGAGGAGAAAAACTGTTTTTT
-	-	TRBV7-9	TRBJ2-7	CASSLGDGPYEQYF	TGTGCCAGCAGCCTAGGGGACGGTCCCTACGAGCAGTACTTC
-	TRBD2	TRBV11-2	TRBJ2-1	CASSLAGLAGGESYNEQFF	TGTGCCAGCAGCTTAGCGGGACTAGCGGGAGGAGAGTCCTACAATGAGCAGTTCTTC
-	-	TRBV9	TRBJ2-7	CASSVGLGSSYEQYF	TGTGCCAGCAGCGTAGGTCTTGGGAGCTCCTACGAGCAGTACTTC
-	-	TRBV5-1	TRBJ1-2	CASSPGVAGDGYTF	TGCGCCAGCAGCCCGGGGGTCGCCGGTGATGGCTACACCTTC
-	TRBD1	TRBV2	TRBJ1-5	CASRQGATSNQPQHF	TGTGCCAGCAGGCAGGGGGCTACGAGCAATCAGCCCCAGCATTTT
few	-	TRBV18	TRBJ2-7	CASSPFSGAAYEQYF	TGTGCCAGCTCACCTTTCTCCGGAGCGGCCTACGAGCAGTACTTC
-	TRBD1	TRBV28	TRBJ2-7	CASSGRTGALPYEQYF	TGTGCCAGCAGTGGGCGGACAGGGGCCCTACCGTACGAGCAGTACTTC
-	TRBD1	TRBV6-5	TRBJ1-4	CASSYRTGFNEKLFF	TGTGCCAGCAGTTACCGGACAGGGTTTAATGAAAAACTGTTTTTT
-	TRBD1	TRBV27	TRBJ1-5	CASGHRGYGSNQPQHF	TGTGCCAGCGGACACAGGGGGTATGGTAGCAATCAGCCCCAGCATTTT
once	-	TRBV9	TRBJ2-5	CASSVGQGVETQYF	TGTGCCAGCAGCGTAGGGCAGGGAGTAGAGACCCAGTACTTC
-	-	TRBV7-9	TRBJ1-2	CASSPPGSLRYGYTF	TGTGCCAGCAGCCCCCCAGGGTCGCTTCGTTATGGCTACACCTTC
-	-	TRBV18	TRBJ2-7	CASSPEFGDYEQYF	TGTGCCAGCTCACCTGAATTCGGTGACTACGAGCAGTACTTC
-	TRBD2	TRBV2	TRBJ2-5	CAGTPGLAGGLETQYF	TGTGCCGGTACTCCGGGACTAGCGGGGGGGCTCGAGACCCAGTACTTC
-	-	TRBV5-1	TRBJ2-1	CASGNPSSYNEQFF	TGCGCCAGCGGGAACCCGAGCTCCTACAATGAGCAGTTCTTC
-	TRBD2	TRBV7-9	TRBJ2-1	CASSPLWTSGLNEQFF	TGTGCCAGCAGCCCACTTTGGACTAGCGGCTTGAATGAGCAGTTCTTC
-	-	TRBV6-1	TRBJ1-5	CASSMGPGSNQPQHF	TGTGCCAGCAGTATGGGCCCAGGGTCTAATCAGCCCCAGCATTTT
-	-	TRBV18	TRBJ2-7	CASSPPGGGLNEQYF	TGTGCCAGCTCACCACCGGGCGGGGGCCTGAACGAGCAGTACTTC
-	-	TRBV6-4	TRBJ1-1	CASSSGYNTEAFF	TGTGCCAGCAGCTCAGGATATAACACTGAAGCTTTCTTT
-	-	TRBV5-4	TRBJ1-5	CASSLTPDGRWPQHF	TGTGCCAGCAGCTTGACCCCAGACGGCCGGTGGCCCCAGCATTTT
-	TRBD1	TRBV19	TRBJ2-1	CASSQRQGTNEQFF	TGTGCCAGTAGTCAAAGACAGGGAACCAATGAGCAGTTCTTC
-	-	TRBV5-6	TRBJ2-7	CASSLRGVFSYEQYF	TGTGCCAGCAGCTTGAGGGGGGTTTTCTCCTACGAGCAGTACTTC
-	TRBD1	TRBV2	TRBJ1-5	CASSTRTGGQPQHF	TGTGCCAGCAGTACCCGGACAGGGGGTCAGCCCCAGCATTTT
few	-	TRBV19	TRBJ2-5	CATSGIGRRGTQYF	TGTGCCACTTCCGGGATAGGTCGTCGAGGGACCCAGTACTTC
-	TRBD2	TRBV6-5	TRBJ2-7	CATRTSGVYEQYF	TGTGCCACCAGGACTAGCGGGGTTTACGAGCAGTACTTC
-	-	TRBV6-1	TRBJ1-1	CASVFGQSHTEAFF	TGTGCCAGCGTTTTTGGACAGTCCCACACTGAAGCTTTCTTT
-	TRBD2	TRBV7-7	TRBJ2-7	CASSLGRESSYEQYF	TGTGCCAGCAGCTTAGGGCGGGAGAGTTCCTACGAGCAGTACTTC
-	-	TRBV7-9	TRBJ2-2	CATGEKNTGELFF	TGTGCGACCGGCGAGAAGAACACCGGGGAGCTGTTTTTT
-	-	TRBV11-2	TRBJ2-3	CASSLEWVGTDTQYF	TGTGCCAGCAGCTTAGAGTGGGTTGGCACAGATACGCAGTATTTT
-	-	TRBV20-1	TRBJ2-1	CSAREYNEQFF	TGCAGTGCTAGGGAGTACAATGAGCAGTTCTTC
-	-	TRBV6-6	TRBJ1-3	CASSANGPSGNTIYF	TGTGCCAGCAGTGCAAACGGACCCTCTGGAAACACCATATATTTT
once	TRBD1	TRBV14	TRBJ2-7	CASSQAGQGTYEQYF	TGTGCCAGCAGCCAAGCGGGACAGGGGACCTACGAGCAGTACTTC
few	-	TRBV27	TRBJ2-1	CASSLSRGDEQFF	TGTGCCAGCAGTTTATCAAGGGGCGATGAGCAGTTCTTC
-	-	TRBV2	TRBJ1-1	CASRQLEAFF	TGTGCCAGCCGACAGCTTGAAGCTTTCTTT